This T cell receptor beta chain emerged from a study of PD-1 blockade in classical Hodgkin lymphoma. Study outcomes and limitations: Researchers reported that CD4+ TCR diversity, though not CD8+, rose significantly by C4D1. Factors driving the repertoire differences, possibly disease activity or prior therapy, remain undefined. Patients starting nivolumab less than 1 year after ASCT had lower diversity and were excluded from later analyses.

Every patient experienced relapse after autologous stem cell transplantation, and brentuximab vedotin exposure varied. The study purified CD4+ T cells from thawed PBMCs using magnetic negative selection. Best responses fell into complete response, partial response or progressive disease. This clone was found a few times. Antigen unknown. Method: immunoSEQ multiplex PCR; TCRdb's copy keeps in-frame clones and lacks some. The table includes about 6,400 clones, 78% detected once. Trimming stripped 3 bases from V and 4 bases from J, with 12 bases between. The CDR3 spans 14 residues. Germline lookup yields CDR1 MNHEY and CDR2 SMNVEV (reference sequence).

The chain couples TRBV27 to TRBJ1-2; possible D gene TRBD1, 6 bases. The sequences come from CD4+ T cells from blood, collected at baseline. The TCR originated in a human donor with classical Hodgkin lymphoma. The CDR3 loop reads CASSLGAAGYGYTF. The CDR3 DNA reads as TGTGCCAGCAGTTTGGGGGCCGCTGGCTATGGCTACACCTTC.